This is a list of T cell receptor beta chains from one sample in a study of CD8+ T cells in alopecia areata. Using immunoSEQ multiplex PCR, the repertoire was profiled, and TCRdb retains in-frame clones only, with some absent. Of a few hundred thousand clones detected, roughly three fifths appear once; the ten largest clones hold around 5%. Sequencing used CD8+ T cells sorted from blood. The receptors originated from a human donor in good health. Each CDR3 is given with its conserved first and last residue. The order of the fields is D gene, J gene, CDR3 length, V gene, CDR3 protein. D genes are given only for firm matches.

D gene: TRBD1; J gene: TRBJ1-1; CDR3 length: 15; V gene: TRBV9; CDR3 protein: CASSARQGAITEAFF
D gene: -; J gene: TRBJ1-2; CDR3 length: 13; V gene: TRBV29-1; CDR3 protein: CSVVEGRSYGYTF
D gene: -; J gene: TRBJ2-7; CDR3 length: 12; V gene: TRBV5-6; CDR3 protein: CATSRSSYEQYF
D gene: -; J gene: TRBJ2-5; CDR3 length: 12; V gene: TRBV6-6; CDR3 protein: CASSHRAETQYF
D gene: -; J gene: TRBJ2-7; CDR3 length: 15; V gene: TRBV27; CDR3 protein: CASSLRDTDSYEQYF
D gene: -; J gene: TRBJ2-6; CDR3 length: 12; V gene: TRBV29-1; CDR3 protein: CSVQGGANVLTF
D gene: TRBD2; J gene: TRBJ2-7; CDR3 length: 13; V gene: TRBV27; CDR3 protein: CASSPAGTNEQYF
D gene: -; J gene: TRBJ1-1; CDR3 length: 15; V gene: TRBV29-1; CDR3 protein: CSVENGIVGNTEAFF
D gene: -; J gene: TRBJ1-1; CDR3 length: 15; V gene: TRBV7-9; CDR3 protein: CASRLPGRGNTEAFF
D gene: -; J gene: TRBJ2-3; CDR3 length: 13; V gene: TRBV6-4; CDR3 protein: CASSERGTDTQYF
D gene: -; J gene: TRBJ2-2; CDR3 length: 15; V gene: TRBV7-9; CDR3 protein: CASSYRDANTGELFF
D gene: -; J gene: TRBJ2-1; CDR3 length: 13; V gene: TRBV29-1; CDR3 protein: CSVEAGTYNEQFF
D gene: -; J gene: TRBJ1-1; CDR3 length: 11; V gene: TRBV10-2; CDR3 protein: CASGQGSEAFF
D gene: TRBD1; J gene: TRBJ1-4; CDR3 length: 14; V gene: TRBV27; CDR3 protein: CASSLTGVGEKLFF
D gene: TRBD2; J gene: TRBJ2-7; CDR3 length: 15; V gene: TRBV4-1; CDR3 protein: CASSPSPGLAYEQYF
D gene: -; J gene: TRBJ1-1; CDR3 length: 15; V gene: TRBV5-1; CDR3 protein: CASSLVDSLNTEAFF
D gene: -; J gene: TRBJ2-1; CDR3 length: 13; V gene: TRBV27; CDR3 protein: CASIPSSYNEQFF
D gene: -; J gene: TRBJ1-2; CDR3 length: 16; V gene: TRBV4-1; CDR3 protein: CASSPHDRVHNYGYTF
D gene: -; J gene: TRBJ1-1; CDR3 length: 13; V gene: TRBV29-1; CDR3 protein: CSAGQGWDTEAFF
D gene: TRBD2; J gene: TRBJ2-7; CDR3 length: 18; V gene: TRBV4-2; CDR3 protein: CASSQVLVRAGDPYEQYF
D gene: -; J gene: TRBJ1-1; CDR3 length: 12; V gene: TRBV7-9; CDR3 protein: CASSSTRTEAFF
D gene: -; J gene: TRBJ1-1; CDR3 length: 16; V gene: TRBV4-1; CDR3 protein: CASSLARFQGNTEAFF
D gene: -; J gene: TRBJ2-1; CDR3 length: 15; V gene: TRBV5-6; CDR3 protein: CASSLGGWALHEQFF
D gene: -; J gene: TRBJ2-5; CDR3 length: 14; V gene: TRBV7-2; CDR3 protein: CASSLGQSEETQYF
D gene: -; J gene: TRBJ1-1; CDR3 length: 12; V gene: TRBV30; CDR3 protein: CAWRSPSPEAFF
D gene: -; J gene: TRBJ1-6; CDR3 length: 15; V gene: TRBV30; CDR3 protein: CAWGSESPYNSPLHF